Sequencing of this T cell receptor beta chain was carried out in a study of human T cells and chemical hapten exposure. At the level of the study: Patients got weekly scalp diphenylcyclopropenone doses over the roughly 22-week study. Per-sample TCR yield variability stemmed mainly from small pooled library volume differences. Overall study findings and caveats: There was no change with DPC sensitization in TCRs above 1 in 1000 frequency.

Time point meaning: pre-sensitization, week 0. Described treatment: therapeutic diphenylcyclopropenone sensitization with weekly scalp DPC. Before extraction, the whole blood was not fractionated, and total RNA was taken from it. A note on this clonotype: No antigen is known for it.

MiXCR, run by TCRdb on the RACE reads, gives a single entry per CDR3 protein. Among approximately 260,000 distinct CDR3 sequences, around 7% were seen once, and the ten largest hold 0.9% to 1.5%. V lost 2 bases, J lost 2 bases, and 9 bases lay in between. This CDR3 comprises 14 residues. Germline V lookup: CDR1 MNHEY, CDR2 SVGEGT. The chain is built from TRBV6-2 or TRBV6-3 and TRBJ1-2; unclear D gene. This TCR derives from a young man with alopecia areata. Some clones in this sample may be carry-over from other donors' samples. The sample was whole blood, taken in connection with sensitization to the hapten diphenylcyclopropenone (DPC). The CDR3 DNA reads as TGTGCCAGCAGTTACGCTGGCAGAAACTATGGCTACACCTTC. Protein product: CASSYAGRNYGYTF.